These T cell receptor beta chains were read from a single sample in a study of T cell responses to AZD1222 COVID-19 vaccine. This table comes from immunoSEQ multiplex PCR, and its TCRdb copy is limited to in-frame clones, with some not included. The repertoire consists of more than 100,000 clones, with about nine tenths occurring once and the leading ten covering approximately 1.6%. Sequenced material: peripheral blood, taken on day 0 of AZD1222 vaccination. The receptors derive from an adult in good health. The CDR3 runs from the conserved cysteine through the conserved F or W. D genes are given only for firm matches. Size values are once, few and many counts, or a class for expanded clones, and some rows have none.

d_call j_call clone_size v_call cdr3_aa cdr3_nt
- TRBJ2-6 - TRBV7-9 CASSRTGFPGANVLTF TGTGCCAGCAGCAGGACGGGCTTCCCCGGGGCCAACGTCCTGACTTTC
- TRBJ1-1 - TRBV6-8 CASIRTPRRTEAFF TGTGCCAGCATAAGGACACCCCGGCGGACTGAAGCTTTCTTT
- TRBJ1-1 - TRBV5-1 CASSLGGANTEAFF TGCGCCAGCAGCTTGGGTGGAGCTAACACTGAAGCTTTCTTT
TRBD1 TRBJ1-2 - TRBV30 CACLDGNKGDSPYGYTF TGTGCCTGCCTCGATGGGAATAAAGGGGACAGCCCGTATGGCTACACCTTC
TRBD2 TRBJ2-7 - TRBV19 CASSTLSGGAYEQYF TGTGCCAGTAGTACACTCAGCGGGGGGGCCTACGAGCAGTACTTC
- TRBJ2-3 - TRBV9 CASSPRTDTQYF TGTGCCAGCAGCCCCCGCACAGATACGCAGTATTTT
- TRBJ1-1 - TRBV7-2 CASTRTPNTEAFF TGTGCCAGCACCAGAACCCCGAACACTGAAGCTTTCTTT
- TRBJ1-5 - TRBV19 CASSTGWVNQPQHF TGTGCCAGTAGCACAGGGTGGGTCAATCAGCCCCAGCATTTT
- TRBJ1-1 - TRBV5-4 CASSLAGNTEAFF TGTGCCAGCAGCTTGGCGGGCAACACTGAAGCTTTCTTT
TRBD1 TRBJ1-5 - TRBV7-6 CASSLDSWTGTEPQHF TGTGCCAGCAGCTTGGACTCTTGGACAGGAACCGAGCCCCAGCATTTT
- TRBJ2-1 - TRBV18 CASSPGQLNHGEQFF TGTGCCAGCTCACCAGGGCAGCTCAACCACGGTGAGCAGTTCTTC
- TRBJ1-5 - TRBV2 CASSPGGDQPQHF TGTGCCAGCAGCCCTGGAGGGGATCAGCCCCAGCATTTT
TRBD1 TRBJ1-2 - TRBV28 CASSGVDRGHGYTF TGTGCCAGCAGCGGGGTGGACAGGGGCCATGGCTACACCTTC
- TRBJ1-6 - TRBV6-4 CASSDGTLANSPLHF TGTGCCAGCAGTGACGGGACACTGGCAAATTCACCCCTCCACTTT
- TRBJ1-5 once TRBV28 CASSLRNQNQPQHF TGTGCCAGCAGTCTACGAAACCAGAATCAGCCCCAGCATTTT
TRBD2 TRBJ2-1 - TRBV6-2/TRBV6-3 CASRPSGGIKDEQFF TGTGCCAGCAGGCCTAGCGGGGGTATTAAGGATGAGCAGTTCTTC
- TRBJ2-7 - TRBV20-1 CSASPASHEQYF TGCAGTGCTAGTCCAGCATCCCACGAGCAGTACTTC
TRBD1 TRBJ1-6 - TRBV11-3 CASSPDRGQFSYNSPLHF TGTGCCAGCAGCCCGGACAGGGGGCAATTCTCCTATAATTCACCCCTCCACTTT
- TRBJ1-6 - TRBV11-2 CASSQTDSYNSPLHF TGTGCCAGCAGCCAGACAGACTCCTATAATTCACCCCTCCACTTT
- TRBJ1-2 once TRBV18 CASSPPGRAETYGYTF TGTGCCAGCTCACCCCCAGGACGTGCGGAAACCTATGGCTACACCTTC
- TRBJ1-1 - TRBV6-1 CASSEMPPGRAEAFF TGTGCCAGCAGTGAAATGCCCCCAGGGCGCGCTGAAGCTTTCTTT
TRBD1 TRBJ2-7 - TRBV11-1 CASSFHRGLYTYEQYF TGTGCCAGCAGCTTTCACAGGGGGCTTTACACCTACGAGCAGTACTTC
TRBD1 TRBJ1-1 few TRBV5-6 CASSPQGARGNTEAFF TGTGCCAGCAGCCCCCAGGGGGCGAGGGGTAACACTGAAGCTTTCTTT
- TRBJ2-7 - TRBV19 CASSIQGSYEQYF TGTGCCAGTAGTATCCAGGGGAGCTACGAGCAGTACTTC
- TRBJ2-1 - TRBV20-1 CSTKGGNEQFF TGCAGTACCAAAGGGGGTAATGAGCAGTTCTTC
- TRBJ2-7 - TRBV5-6 CASSRGVAWEYEQYF TGTGCCAGCAGTCGCGGGGTGGCTTGGGAATACGAGCAGTACTTC
- TRBJ2-2 - TRBV9 CASSPWTDANTGELFF TGTGCCAGCAGCCCTTGGACAGACGCGAACACCGGGGAGCTGTTTTTT
TRBD1 TRBJ1-4 - TRBV27 CASSLLTQGEKLFF TGTGCCAGCAGTTTATTGACACAGGGGGAAAAACTGTTTTTT
- TRBJ1-3 few TRBV16 CASSLSNGDSGNTIYF TGTGCCAGCAGCCTAAGTAACGGAGACTCTGGAAACACCATATATTTT
TRBD1 TRBJ1-5 - TRBV20-1 CSASGQGEYQPQHF TGCAGTGCTAGTGGGCAGGGGGAGTATCAGCCCCAGCATTTT
TRBD1 TRBJ1-4 - TRBV5-4 CASSSGQGKLFF TGTGCCAGCAGCTCCGGACAGGGGAAACTGTTTTTT
- TRBJ1-3 - TRBV4-1 CASSQEGSRGNTIYF TGCGCCAGCAGCCAAGAAGGTAGTAGGGGAAACACCATATATTTT
TRBD1 TRBJ1-1 - TRBV19 CASTTTGGAGEAFF TGTGCCAGTACCACCACAGGGGGCGCCGGGGAAGCTTTCTTT